One sample yielded the 28 T cell receptor beta chains listed below, sequenced in a study of CD8+ T cells in alopecia areata. RNA, once extracted, was reverse transcribed into cDNA for use as the sequencing template. Generated by immunoSEQ multiplex PCR, the TCRdb table keeps only in-frame clones and is missing some. In the table there are roughly 190,000 clones, about three fifths of which are singletons. Treatment described: oral pan-JAK inhibitor, 5-10 mg twice daily. The material was CD4+ T cells sorted from blood, obtained at week 24, from a patient treated with tofacitinib. Receptor source: a human donor with alopecia areata.

The chain is built from TRBV9 and TRBJ2-7; 9 bases fit TRBD1. The J segment lost 5 bases and the V segment lost 4 bases, leaving 7 bases of the junction unmatched. This CDR3 has 14 residues. The germline gives CDR1 SGDLS, CDR2 YYNGEE. Written as DNA, the CDR3 is TGTGCCAGCAGCCCTCCCGGGACAGGGAACGAGCAGTACTTC. Translating it yields CASSPPGTGNEQYF.

The CDR3 region is CSVADSQNSPLHF. The CDR3 region has the DNA TGCAGCGTTGCGGACAGCCAAAATTCACCCCTCCACTTT. The chain employs TRBV29-1 and TRBJ1-6, with D perhaps TRBD1 (6 bases). Germline loops: CDR1 SQVTM, CDR2 ANQGSEA. V gave up 4 bases and J gave up 7 bases, with 11 bases separating them. The CDR3 is 13 residues long.

The V and J genes are TRBV2 and TRBJ1-5; tentatively, D is TRBD1 (5 bases). The germline V and J ends were trimmed by 5 bases and 1 base, with 12 bases remaining between them. Germline-derived CDR1 and CDR2 are SNHLY and FYNNEI. The CDR3 is 15 amino acids. Written as DNA, the CDR3 is TGTGCCAGCAGTTCCAGGGATAGGAGCAATCAGCCCCAGCATTTT. This codes for CASSSRDRSNQPQHF.

On this clone: Given the absence of the conserved phenylalanine or tryptophan at the CDR3 end, a read error is likely. This sequence joins TRBV14 and TRBJ1-1; tentative D call: TRBD1 (5 bases). The CDR3 length is 18 residues. Looked up from germline, CDR1 is SGHDN and CDR2 is FVKESK. V lost 1 base to trimming and J lost 1 base, with 19 bases between them. CDR3 DNA: TGTGCCAGCAGCCAAGTCCATTGGGACCCCGTCAAGAACACTGAAGCTTTCCTT. This codes for CASSQVHWDPVKNTEAFL.

This chain connects TRBV30 to TRBJ1-2; D not certain. The germline V gene has CDR1 GTSNPN and CDR2 SVGIG (reference sequence). Trimming cost V 1 base and J 6 bases, with 12 bases left between them. This CDR3 is built from 13 residues. The CDR3 sequence: CAWSGQDGDGYTF. The CDR3 region has the DNA TGTGCCTGGAGTGGTCAGGACGGTGATGGCTACACCTTC.

This chain connects TRBV29-1 to TRBJ2-3; D gene uncertain. The CDR3 is 13 residues long. Germline CDR1 SQVTM, CDR2 ANQGSEA. V gave up 6 bases and J gave up 4 bases, with 14 bases separating them. CDR3 protein: CSVDSGGSDTQYF. In nucleotides, the CDR3 is TGCAGCGTCGACTCGGGCGGATCAGATACGCAGTATTTT.

The genes are TRBV30 and TRBJ1-1; D not certain. The CDR3 is made up of 12 amino acids. Looked up from germline, CDR1 is GTSNPN and CDR2 is SVGIG (reference sequence). Trimming removed 5 bases at V and 0 bases at J, with 7 bases between. CDR3: CAWVGMNTEAFF. In nucleotides, the CDR3 is TGTGCCTGGGTGGGTATGAACACTGAAGCTTTCTTT.

The chain joins TRBV7-7 to TRBJ2-3; D not certain. V lost 1 base, J lost 2 bases, and 10 bases lay in between. The CDR3 loop spans 15 amino acids. Germline V CDR1 and CDR2: SSHAT, FNYEAQ (reference sequence). As DNA, the CDR3 is TGTGCCAGCAGCTTAGGTATAGGGAACACAGATACGCAGTATTTT. As protein: CASSLGIGNTDTQYF.

The V call is TRBV5-6, the J call TRBJ1-6; TRBD1 aligns across 7 bases. The germline gives CDR1 SGHDT, CDR2 YYEEEE. The trim removed 9 bases at V and 8 bases at J, leaving 8 bases unmatched. CDR3 length: 13 residues. The CDR3 DNA reads as TGTGCCACGAACAGGGGTAAGGATTCACCCCTCCACTTT. Translation gives CATNRGKDSPLHF.

The rearrangement joins TRBV19 to TRBJ1-5; D is perhaps TRBD1 (5 bases). This CDR3 has 15 amino acids. Germline lookup yields CDR1 LNHDA and CDR2 SQIVND (reference sequence). V dropped 5 bases and J dropped 4 bases, with 15 bases sitting between them. The CDR3 sequence is CASSSTGTGNQPQHF. CDR3 sequence (DNA): TGTGCCAGTAGTTCAACGGGGACGGGAAATCAGCCCCAGCATTTT.

V is TRBV2 and J is TRBJ1-5; D gene ambiguous. The V gene lost 4 bases and the J gene lost 4 bases, with 5 bases spanning the gap. The CDR3 spans 12 residues. Germline assignment: CDR1 SNHLY and CDR2 FYNNEI. The CDR3 sequence: CASSAGNQPQHF. The CDR3 DNA sequence: TGTGCCAGCAGTGCCGGGAATCAGCCCCAGCATTTT.

The chain couples TRBV27 to TRBJ1-4, with D uncertain. Germline loops: CDR1 MNHEY, CDR2 SMNVEV (reference sequence). The CDR3 is 13 amino acids. Trimming left V 8 bases short and J 2 bases short, with 9 bases between. The CDR3 spells CASGPLTNEKLFF. The CDR3 DNA is TGTGCCAGCGGGCCGCTGACTAATGAAAAACTGTTTTTT.

This clone was seen more than once but under ten times. This chain uses TRBV27 with TRBJ2-5; either TRBD1 or TRBD2 may fit D (7 bases each). The CDR3 has 17 residues. Germline V CDR1 and CDR2: MNHEY, SMNVEV (reference sequence). V lost 8 bases and J 2 bases, leaving 24 bases between the germline ends. CDR3 residues: CASRPTQGGLPQETQYF. In DNA, the CDR3 is TGTGCCAGCCGCCCCACTCAGGGGGGACTACCACAAGAGACCCAGTACTTC.

This clone was recorded once. The chain combines TRBV4-3 with TRBJ2-7; 7 nucleotides align to TRBD1. Germline V lookup: CDR1 LGHNA, CDR2 YSLEER. The CDR3 has 13 residues. Trimming at V came to 4 bases and at J to 1 base, leaving 1 base not matched to a gene. In DNA, the CDR3 is TGCGCCAGCAGCCGGGACAGTTCCTACGAGCAGTACTTC. Its translation is CASSRDSSYEQYF.

This sequence joins TRBV29-1 and TRBJ2-3; TRBD1 aligns across 7 bases. Per germline, CDR1 SQVTM and CDR2 ANQGSEA. The trim removed 6 bases at V and 6 bases at J, leaving 9 bases unmatched. The CDR3 contains 13 residues. The CDR3 reads CSVTRDSRDTQYF. The CDR3 region has the DNA TGCAGCGTCACCCGGGACAGTCGGGATACGCAGTATTTT.

The rearrangement uses TRBV9 and TRBJ2-3; weak D call: TRBD1 (6 bases). Germline loops: CDR1 SGDLS, CDR2 YYNGEE. The V and J ends lost 5 bases and 4 bases respectively, with 11 bases between them. The CDR3 extends over 13 amino acids. DNA of the CDR3: TGTGCCAGCAGACAGGGTGAGGCAGATACGCAGTATTTT. Its protein product is CASRQGEADTQYF.

Only a few counts were recorded for this clone. J is TRBJ1-1 and V is TRBV11-1; D might be TRBD1 (5 bases). The V and J ends lost 0 bases and 10 bases respectively, with 9 bases between them. From germline, CDR1 is SGHAT and CDR2 FQDESV (reference sequence). This CDR3 comprises 12 residues. The DNA of the CDR3 is TGTGCCAGCAGCTTAGCGGACAACGGAGCTTTCTTT. Residues: CASSLADNGAFF.

The CDR3 DNA reads TGTGCCTGGAGTGTACCAGGGGCCACTGAAGCTTTCTTT. This encodes CAWSVPGATEAFF. The chain links TRBV30 to TRBJ1-1; D is possibly TRBD1 (6 bases). Trimming stripped 0 bases from V and 4 bases from J, with 9 bases between. The CDR3 sequence is 13 residues long. CDR1 is GTSNPN, CDR2 SVGIG, per germline (reference sequence).

The V and J genes are TRBV27 and TRBJ2-7; 8 bases match TRBD1. The ends lost 3 bases at V and 2 bases at J; junction bases unmatched: 3. This CDR3 is 14 amino acids long. The V gene's germline CDR1 is MNHEY and CDR2 SMNVEV (reference sequence). CDR3 coding DNA: TGTGCCAGCAGTTTGGGGGACAGGACCTACGAGCAGTACTTC. This gives the protein CASSLGDRTYEQYF.

The gene calls are TRBV6-5 and TRBJ2-4; D possibly matches TRBD1 or TRBD2 (5 bases each). The germline V gene has CDR1 MNHEY and CDR2 SVGAGI. The CDR3 is 14 residues long. Trimming removed 2 bases from V and 8 bases from J, with 13 bases in between. The CDR3 region has the DNA TGTGCCAGCAGTTACACCTCCCGGGACGACATTCAGTACTTC. This encodes CASSYTSRDDIQYF.

This chain joins TRBV5-1 and TRBJ2-3; D remains unclear. The V end lost 5 bases, the J end lost 6 bases, and 19 bases lay between the germline ends. This CDR3 is 15 amino acids long. Germline V gives CDR1 SGHRS, CDR2 YFSETQ. CDR3 sequence reads: CASSDTGDLGDTQYF. CDR3 bases: TGCGCCAGCAGTGATACCGGCGATCTGGGTGATACGCAGTATTTT.

The J gene is TRBJ2-1, the V gene TRBV7-2, with D possibly matching TRBD2 (6 bases). V was pared by 2 bases and J by 9 bases, with 20 bases between. This CDR3 spans 16 amino acids. The germline gives CDR1 SGHTA, CDR2 FQGNSA. The CDR3 bases are TGTGCCAGCAGCTTAAATTCCCCGGCTTCCGGGGGTGAGCAGTTCTTC. Translation gives CASSLNSPASGGEQFF.

The chain recombines TRBV5-6 with TRBJ2-2; D might be TRBD2 (6 bases). The CDR3 runs to 15 residues. Trimming left V 4 bases short and J 4 bases short, with 14 bases between. CDR1 is SGHDT and CDR2 is YYEEEE in the germline V gene. Here the CDR3 DNA reads TGTGCCAGCAGCCGGGGGTCATGGGGCACCGGGGAGCTGTTTTTT. As protein: CASSRGSWGTGELFF.

This clone was counted only a few times. The chain has TRBV9 and TRBJ2-2; D uncertain. The CDR3 covers 13 residues. The germline V gene has CDR1 SGDLS and CDR2 YYNGEE. With 4 bases removed from V and 3 bases from J, the gap between germline ends came to 7 bases. The CDR3 region has the DNA TGTGCCAGCAGCCCTACTTACACCGGGGAGCTGTTTTTT. Translated, it gives CASSPTYTGELFF. Full variable domain (missing parts from reference TRBV9 and TRBJ2-2): DSGVTQTPKHLITATGQRVTLRCSPRSGDLSVYWYQQSLDQGLQFLIQYYNGEERAKGNILERFSAQQFPDLHSELNLSSLELGDSALYFCASSPTYTGELFFGEGSRLTVL.

The chain couples TRBV29-1 to TRBJ2-3, with D possibly being TRBD1 (5 bases). Germline CDR1 SQVTM, CDR2 ANQGSEA. The CDR3 runs 12 residues. Trimming took 7 bases from V and 5 from J, leaving 13 bases between them. The CDR3 sequence is CSGGRGGDTQYF. The CDR3 coding sequence is TGCAGCGGGGGCCGCGGCGGAGATACGCAGTATTTT.

The CDR3 region is CASSSDLKETQYF. The CDR3 DNA follows: TGTGCCAGCAGCTCCGACCTAAAAGAGACCCAGTACTTC. The chain uses TRBV7-9 and TRBJ2-5; no definite D call. From germline, CDR1 is SEHNR and CDR2 FQNEAQ (reference sequence). The V end lost 4 bases, the J end lost 3 bases, and 9 bases lay between the germline ends. The CDR3 extends over 13 amino acids.

This clone appeared a few times. V usage is TRBV7-2 and J usage is TRBJ1-2, with D perhaps matching TRBD1 (6 bases). CDR1 and CDR2 (germline): SGHTA, FQGNSA. V was pared by 1 base and J by 5 bases, with 14 bases between. The CDR3 is 15 amino acids. The CDR3: CASSLGTRGGYGYTF. CDR3 DNA: TGTGCCAGCAGCTTAGGGACTAGGGGGGGATATGGCTACACCTTC.

In its sample, this clone was seen a few times. The gene calls are TRBV10-3 and TRBJ1-2; D remains ambiguous. CDR1 ENHRY and CDR2 SYGVKD come from the germline V gene. The CDR3 is 14 residues long. Between the trimmed V and J ends, which lost 6 bases and 3 bases, there was a span of 14 bases. Here the CDR3 reads CAIRGIYSDYGYTF. CDR3 sequence (DNA): TGTGCCATCAGGGGAATTTACAGTGACTATGGCTACACCTTC.